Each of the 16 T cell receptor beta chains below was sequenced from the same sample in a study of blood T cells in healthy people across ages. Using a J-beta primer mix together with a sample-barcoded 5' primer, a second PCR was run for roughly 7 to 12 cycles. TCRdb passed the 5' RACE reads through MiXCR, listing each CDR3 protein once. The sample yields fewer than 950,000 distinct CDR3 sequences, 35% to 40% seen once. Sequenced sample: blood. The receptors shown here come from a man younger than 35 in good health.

The CDR3 nucleotides are TGTGCCAGCAGCCCACAGGGAATGGGGACAGATACGCAGTATTTT. Its translation is CASSPQGMGTDTQYF. The chain recombines TRBV7-2 with TRBJ2-3; D perhaps matches TRBD1 (6 bases). Germline-derived CDR1 and CDR2 are SGHTA and FQGNSA. V dropped 5 bases and J dropped 3 bases, with 15 bases sitting between them. The CDR3 contains 15 residues.

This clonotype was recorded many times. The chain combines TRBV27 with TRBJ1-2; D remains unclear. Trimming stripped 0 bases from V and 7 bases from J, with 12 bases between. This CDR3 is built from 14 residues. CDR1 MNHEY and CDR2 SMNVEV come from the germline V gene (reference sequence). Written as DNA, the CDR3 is TGTGCCAGCAGTTTATCCCGGGCGGGTTCTGGCTACACCTTC. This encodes CASSLSRAGSGYTF.

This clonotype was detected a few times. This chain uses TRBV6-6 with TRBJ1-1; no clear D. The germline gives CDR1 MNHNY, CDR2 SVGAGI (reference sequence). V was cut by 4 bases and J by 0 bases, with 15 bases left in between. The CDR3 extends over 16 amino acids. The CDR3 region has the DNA TGTGCCAGCAGTTTTTATGACTCCGGGATGAACACTGAAGCTTTCTTT. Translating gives CASSFYDSGMNTEAFF.

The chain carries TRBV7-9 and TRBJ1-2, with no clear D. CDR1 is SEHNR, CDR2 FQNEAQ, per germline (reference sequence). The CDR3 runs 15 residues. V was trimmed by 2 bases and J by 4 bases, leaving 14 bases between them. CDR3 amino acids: CASSLRAELAYGYTF. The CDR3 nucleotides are TGTGCCAGCAGCTTAAGGGCAGAACTCGCCTATGGCTACACCTTC.

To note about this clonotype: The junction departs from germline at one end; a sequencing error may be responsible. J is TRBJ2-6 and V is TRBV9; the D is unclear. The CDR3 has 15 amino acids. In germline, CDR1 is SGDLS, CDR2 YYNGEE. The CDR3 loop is CVSSVETLGANVLTF. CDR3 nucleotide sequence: TGTGTCAGCAGCGTAGAGACTCTGGGGGCCAACGTCCTGACTTTC.

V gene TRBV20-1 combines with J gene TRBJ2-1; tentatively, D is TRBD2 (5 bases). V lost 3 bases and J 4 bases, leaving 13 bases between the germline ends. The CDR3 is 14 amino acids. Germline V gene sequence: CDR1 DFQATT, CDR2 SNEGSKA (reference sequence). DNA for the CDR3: TGCAGTGCTAGCAACGGGATACCTTACAATGAGCAGTTCTTC. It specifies CSASNGIPYNEQFF.

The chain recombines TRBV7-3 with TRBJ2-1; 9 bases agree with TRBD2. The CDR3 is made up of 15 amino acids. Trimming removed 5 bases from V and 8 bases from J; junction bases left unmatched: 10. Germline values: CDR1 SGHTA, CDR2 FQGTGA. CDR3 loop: CASSATSGLRDEQFF. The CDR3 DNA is TGTGCCAGCAGCGCGACTAGCGGCCTTAGAGATGAGCAGTTCTTC.

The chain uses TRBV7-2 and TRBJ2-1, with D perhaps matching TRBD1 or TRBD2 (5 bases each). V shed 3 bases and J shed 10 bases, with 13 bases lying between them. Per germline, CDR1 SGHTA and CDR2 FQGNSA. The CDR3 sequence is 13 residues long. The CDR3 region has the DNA TGTGCCAGCAGCTTCGGGGCCCGAGGGGAGCAGTTCTTC. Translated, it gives CASSFGARGEQFF. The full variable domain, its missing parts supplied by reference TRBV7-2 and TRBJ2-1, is GAGVSQSPSNKVTEKGKDVELRCDPISGHTALYWYRQSLGQGLEFLIYFQGNSAPDKSGLPSDRFSAERTGGSVSTLTIQRTQQEDSAVYLCASSFGARGEQFFGPGTRLTVL.

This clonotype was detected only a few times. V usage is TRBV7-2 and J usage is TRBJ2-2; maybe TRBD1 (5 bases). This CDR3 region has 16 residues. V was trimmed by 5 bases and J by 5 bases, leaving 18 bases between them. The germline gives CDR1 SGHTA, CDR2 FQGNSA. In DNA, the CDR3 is TGTGCCAGCAGCGGGATACGACAGAGCTTTACCGGGGAGCTGTTTTTT. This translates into CASSGIRQSFTGELFF.

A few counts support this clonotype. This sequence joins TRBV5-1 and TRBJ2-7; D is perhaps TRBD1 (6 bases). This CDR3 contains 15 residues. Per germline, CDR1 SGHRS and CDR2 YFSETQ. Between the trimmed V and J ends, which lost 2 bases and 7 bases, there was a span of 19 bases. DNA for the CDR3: TGCGCCAGCAGCTTAGGGGGTGGCTACTACAATGAGCAGTACTTC. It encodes CASSLGGGYYNEQYF.

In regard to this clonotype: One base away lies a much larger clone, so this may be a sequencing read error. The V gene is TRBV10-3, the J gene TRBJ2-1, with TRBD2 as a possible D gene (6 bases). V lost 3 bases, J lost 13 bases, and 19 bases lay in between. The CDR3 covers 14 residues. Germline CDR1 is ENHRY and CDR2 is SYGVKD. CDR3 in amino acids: CAISDGASRETQFF. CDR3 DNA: TGTGCCATCAGTGACGGCGCCTCTCGGGAGACCCAGTTCTTC.

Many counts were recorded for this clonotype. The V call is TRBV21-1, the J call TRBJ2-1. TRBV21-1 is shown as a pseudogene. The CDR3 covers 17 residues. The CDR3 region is CASSKVQNRSSYNEQFF. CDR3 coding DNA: TGTGCCAGCAGCAAAGTACAGAATCGTAGCTCCTACAATGAGCAGTTCTTC.

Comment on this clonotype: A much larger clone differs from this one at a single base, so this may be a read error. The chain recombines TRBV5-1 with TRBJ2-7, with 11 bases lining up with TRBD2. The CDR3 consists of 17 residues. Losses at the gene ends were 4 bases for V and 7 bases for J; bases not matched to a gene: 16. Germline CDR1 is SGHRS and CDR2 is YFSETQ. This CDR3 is CASSRANLAGGSNEQYF. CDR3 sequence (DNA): TGCGCCAGCAGCCGCGCCAATCTAGCGGGGGGTAGCAATGAGCAGTACTTC. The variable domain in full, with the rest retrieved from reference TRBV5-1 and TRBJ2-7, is KAGVTQTPRYLIKTRGQQVTLSCSPISGHRSVSWYQQTPGQGLQFLFEYFSETQRNKGNFPGRFSGRQFSNSRSEMNVSTLELGDSALYLCASSRANLAGGSNEQYFGPGTRLTVT.

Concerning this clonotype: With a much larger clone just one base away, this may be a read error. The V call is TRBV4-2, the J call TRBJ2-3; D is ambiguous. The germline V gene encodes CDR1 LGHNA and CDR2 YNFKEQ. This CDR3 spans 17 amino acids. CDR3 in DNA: TGTGTCAGCAGCCAAGGGAACGACCCGGAAGCCACAGATACGCAGTATTTT. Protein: CVSSQGNDPEATDTQYF.

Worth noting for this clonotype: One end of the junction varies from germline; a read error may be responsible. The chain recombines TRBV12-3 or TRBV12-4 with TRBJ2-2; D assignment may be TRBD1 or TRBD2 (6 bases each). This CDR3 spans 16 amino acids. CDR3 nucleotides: TGTGCCAGCAGTTTAATGGGGGGCGATGGCACCGGGGGGCTGTTTTTT. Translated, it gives CASSLMGGDGTGGLFF.

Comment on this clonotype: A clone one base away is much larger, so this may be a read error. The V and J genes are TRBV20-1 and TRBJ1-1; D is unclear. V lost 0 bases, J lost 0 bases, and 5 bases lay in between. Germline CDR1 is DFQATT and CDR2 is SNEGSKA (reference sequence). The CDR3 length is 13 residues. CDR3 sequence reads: CSARESMNTEAFF. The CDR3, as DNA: TGCAGTGCTAGAGAATCGATGAACACTGAAGCTTTCTTT.